A single sample is the source of the 27 T cell receptor beta chains below, sequenced in a study of PD-1 blockade in classical Hodgkin lymphoma. Sequenced by immunoSEQ multiplex PCR; TCRdb stores in-frame clones only, minus some. The sample lists approximately 11,000 clones, 80% occurring once. All the patients suffered relapse after autologous stem cell transplantation, and brentuximab vedotin exposure differed. The sample consisted of peripheral blood mononuclear cells (PBMCs), taken before the second cycle of nivolumab. The receptors originated from a human donor with classical Hodgkin lymphoma.

The V and J genes are TRBV18 and TRBJ1-4, with D perhaps matching TRBD1 (6 bases). The ends were cut back, 3 bases at V and 4 bases at J, with 12 bases in the middle. CDR1 and CDR2 from the germline V gene are KGHSH and LQKENI. There are 15 residues in the CDR3. CDR3: CASSPRGALNEKLFF. DNA of the CDR3: TGTGCCAGCTCACCGCGGGGGGCTCTTAATGAAAAACTGTTTTTT.

The chain carries TRBV10-3 and TRBJ2-7; 8 positions agree with TRBD1. Germline V CDR1 and CDR2: ENHRY, SYGVKD. The CDR3 loop spans 14 amino acids. V was pared by 6 bases and J by 3 bases, with 7 bases of the junction left unmatched. CDR3 DNA sequence: TGTGCCATCAGGGGGGGACAGGACCACTACGAGCAGTACTTC. Amino acids: CAIRGGQDHYEQYF.

The chain carries TRBV28 and TRBJ1-3; TRBD1 is a possible D gene (5 bases). The CDR3 runs 15 residues. CDR1 is MDHEN and CDR2 is SYDVKM in the germline V gene. Trimming removed 5 bases at V and 0 bases at J, with 11 bases between. The CDR3 sequence is CASSPDTSSGNTIYF. In nucleotides, the CDR3 is TGTGCCAGCAGTCCGGACACTAGCTCTGGAAACACCATATATTTT.

The chain couples TRBV5-1 to TRBJ1-1; 9 bases match TRBD1. In germline, CDR1 is SGHRS, CDR2 YFSETQ. The CDR3 has 13 residues. Trimming took 4 bases from V and 6 from J; bases not matched to a gene: 4. CDR3 sequence: CASSEGQGSEAFF. The CDR3 bases are TGCGCCAGCAGCGAGGGACAGGGATCTGAAGCTTTCTTT.

This sequence joins TRBV19 and TRBJ2-7; D is uncertain. Per germline, CDR1 LNHDA and CDR2 SQIVND (reference sequence). The germline V and J ends were trimmed by 4 bases and 0 bases, with 13 bases remaining between them. The CDR3 is 15 amino acids. In DNA, the CDR3 is TGTGCCAGTAGTAATCATTGGAAGGCCTCCTACGAGCAGTACTTC. Translated: CASSNHWKASYEQYF. The whole variable domain, remainder taken from reference TRBV19 and TRBJ2-7, is DGGITQSPKYLFRKEGQNVTLSCEQNLNHDAMYWYRQDPGQGLRLIYYSQIVNDFQKGDIAEGYSVSREKKESFPLTVTSAQKNPTAFYLCASSNHWKASYEQYFGPGTRLTVT.

V is TRBV2 and J is TRBJ1-4; possibly TRBD1 for D (5 bases). The CDR3 is 12 residues long. Germline CDR1 SNHLY, CDR2 FYNNEI. The V and J ends lost 4 bases and 10 bases respectively, with 10 bases between them. The CDR3 loop reads CASSGGRTKLFF. CDR3 DNA sequence: TGTGCCAGCAGTGGGGGACGGACAAAACTGTTTTTT.

This sequence joins TRBV19 and TRBJ2-1, with 11 bases matching TRBD1. Germline-derived CDR1 and CDR2 are LNHDA and SQIVND (reference sequence). This CDR3 is built from 16 residues. J lost 9 bases, V lost 5 bases, and 12 bases had no gene match. The CDR3 sequence is CASSSPWDRGMVEQFF. DNA for the CDR3: TGTGCCAGTAGTTCGCCCTGGGACAGGGGGATGGTTGAGCAGTTCTTC.

The chain is built from TRBV7-9 and TRBJ2-1; 8 bases map to TRBD1. V trimming: 5 bases; J trimming: 4 bases; junction bases outside the gene matches: 4. The CDR3 runs 14 residues. Germline CDR1 SEHNR, CDR2 FQNEAQ (reference sequence). CDR3 protein: CASSPTGAYNEQFF. The CDR3 nucleotides are TGTGCCAGCAGCCCGACAGGGGCTTACAATGAGCAGTTCTTC.

The gene calls are TRBV2 and TRBJ2-1; 7 nucleotides match TRBD2. J lost 7 bases, V lost 4 bases, and 28 bases had no gene match. CDR1 is SNHLY, CDR2 FYNNEI, per germline. The CDR3 has 21 amino acids. CDR3 DNA sequence: TGTGCCAGCAGTGTCGGGGGACTATTTAGACCTGGGAAGGCCTACCAGAATGAGCAGTTCTTC. It yields the protein CASSVGGLFRPGKAYQNEQFF.

CDR3 coding DNA: TGCGCCAGCAGCACTGAGGGGGTTGGTGGCTACACCTTC. Translation: CASSTEGVGGYTF. V usage is TRBV5-1 and J usage is TRBJ1-2; D is perhaps TRBD1 (6 bases). Trimming shortened V by 4 bases and J by 7 bases, and 14 bases separated the two germline ends. The CDR3 spans 13 residues. Germline V gene sequence: CDR1 SGHRS, CDR2 YFSETQ.

This chain links TRBV28 with TRBJ2-2, with D possibly matching TRBD2 (6 bases). CDR1 is MDHEN and CDR2 is SYDVKM in the germline V gene. Trimming cost V 3 bases and J 7 bases, with 12 bases left between them. CDR3 size: 14 residues. The CDR3 DNA is TGTGCCAGCAGTTTTGCGGGGCCCATCGGGGAGCTGTTTTTT. This translates into CASSFAGPIGELFF.

This clone appeared a single time. V gene TRBV2 combines with J gene TRBJ1-1; tentative D call: TRBD1 (6 bases). Germline CDR1 SNHLY, CDR2 FYNNEI. V was pared by 0 bases and J by 8 bases, with 13 bases between. CDR3 length: 14 amino acids. The CDR3 DNA follows: TGTGCCAGCAGTGAAGCGGGGGGGCCGCGGGAAGCTTTCTTT. Protein: CASSEAGGPREAFF.

There are a few counts of this clone. The chain is built from TRBV18 and TRBJ1-2; D is unclear. This CDR3 comprises 14 residues. The V gene's germline CDR1 is KGHSH and CDR2 LQKENI. V was cut by 0 bases and J by 2 bases, with 7 bases left in between. The CDR3 DNA sequence: TGTGCCAGCTCACCACCGTCGGCAAACTATGGCTACACCTTC. It specifies CASSPPSANYGYTF.

This clone was detected only a few times. In nucleotides, the CDR3 is TGTGCCAGCAGCTTAGATCGACAGGGTGGCTACACCTTC. It yields the protein CASSLDRQGGYTF. The J gene is TRBJ1-2, the V gene TRBV11-2; 7 bases are a match to TRBD1. Losses at the gene ends were 0 bases for V and 7 bases for J; bases not matched to a gene: 2. This CDR3 region has 13 residues. CDR1 and CDR2 (germline): SGHAT, FQNNGV.

The chain combines TRBV18 with TRBJ2-3; no reliable D call. The CDR3 has 14 residues. Deletions cut 0 bases from V and 0 bases from J, with 4 bases between. Germline values: CDR1 KGHSH, CDR2 LQKENI. In DNA form, the CDR3 reads TGTGCCAGCTCACCACCTTCTAGCACAGATACGCAGTATTTT. Its protein is CASSPPSSTDTQYF.

The CDR3 is CASSATVDLNTEAFF. The CDR3 DNA follows: TGTGCCAGCAGTGCGACAGTGGACCTGAACACTGAAGCTTTCTTT. The gene calls are TRBV27 and TRBJ1-1; the D gene is possibly TRBD1 (5 bases). The CDR3 runs to 15 residues. The germline gives CDR1 MNHEY, CDR2 SMNVEV (reference sequence). Trimming took off 5 bases at V and 0 bases at J, with 13 bases between the two ends.

The genes are TRBV10-3 and TRBJ2-7; no definite D call. This CDR3 has 12 amino acids. Trimming cost V 5 bases and J 4 bases, with 9 bases left between them. Germline V gene sequence: CDR1 ENHRY, CDR2 SYGVKD. The CDR3 DNA sequence: TGTGCCATCAGTTCTAACATTTACGAGCAGTACTTC. Amino acid sequence: CAISSNIYEQYF.

This clone was found once. The chain couples TRBV29-1 to TRBJ2-5, with a weak D call TRBD2 (6 bases). The germline gives CDR1 SQVTM, CDR2 ANQGSEA. The CDR3 spans 13 residues. Deletions cut 3 bases from V and 1 base from J, with 9 bases between. CDR3 sequence reads: CSVDERVQETQYF. CDR3 sequence (DNA): TGCAGCGTTGATGAGCGGGTCCAAGAGACCCAGTACTTC.

This clone was found a few times. V usage is TRBV19 and J usage is TRBJ2-6; D remains unclear. The germline V gene encodes CDR1 LNHDA and CDR2 SQIVND (reference sequence). V was clipped by 5 bases and J by 6 bases, with 11 bases between them. CDR3 length equals 14 residues. The CDR3 bases are TGTGCCAGTAGTCCCGATGGAATGGCCAACGTCCTGACTTTC. It encodes CASSPDGMANVLTF.

The J gene is TRBJ1-2, the V gene TRBV6-1, with D unclear. The germline V gene has CDR1 MNHNS and CDR2 SASEGT. V was trimmed by 5 bases and J by 4 bases, leaving 8 bases between them. The CDR3 is made up of 12 amino acids. The CDR3 sequence: CASSPGPYGYTF. CDR3 DNA sequence: TGTGCCAGCAGTCCGGGTCCCTATGGCTACACCTTC.

V and J are TRBV6-1 and TRBJ2-6; D perhaps matches TRBD1 (6 bases). CDR3 length: 15 amino acids. CDR1 and CDR2 (germline): MNHNS, SASEGT. V lost 7 bases and J lost 1, with 11 bases in between. In DNA form, the CDR3 reads TGTGCCAGCAAAGGGGGTTCTTCTGGGGCCAACGTCCTGACTTTC. Residues: CASKGGSSGANVLTF.

This rearrangement joins TRBV5-5 to TRBJ2-3, with D uncertain. CDR3 length: 16 residues. The germline V gene has CDR1 SGHKS and CDR2 YYEKEE (reference sequence). V was clipped by 3 bases and J by 0 bases, with 14 bases between them. CDR3 residues: CASSSQRVPSTDTQYF. The CDR3 region has the DNA TGTGCCAGCAGCTCCCAGCGAGTCCCTAGCACAGATACGCAGTATTTT.

The V and J genes are TRBV9 and TRBJ2-1, with a tentative D call TRBD2 (6 bases). Trimming shortened V by 2 bases and J by 2 bases, and 11 bases separated the two germline ends. The CDR3 has 15 amino acids. Germline CDR1 and CDR2: SGDLS and YYNGEE. The CDR3 sequence: CASSVRLGTYNEQFF. In nucleotides, the CDR3 is TGTGCCAGCAGCGTTCGACTAGGAACCTACAATGAGCAGTTCTTC.

Here the CDR3 reads CASSYYRGVGIGYTF. The CDR3 DNA reads TGCGCCAGCAGCTACTACAGGGGAGTTGGGATTGGCTACACCTTC. V is TRBV5-1 and J is TRBJ1-2, with 7 bases matching TRBD1. Germline CDR1 reads SGHRS; CDR2 reads YFSETQ. CDR3 length: 15 residues. With V trimmed by 3 bases and J by 7 bases, 12 bases remained unmatched. The whole variable domain, filled in from reference TRBV5-1 and TRBJ1-2, reads KAGVTQTPRYLIKTRGQQVTLSCSPISGHRSVSWYQQTPGQGLQFLFEYFSETQRNKGNFPGRFSGRQFSNSRSEMNVSTLELGDSALYLCASSYYRGVGIGYTFGSGTRLTVV.

The chain is built from TRBV28 and TRBJ2-3; no clear D. V was pared by 3 bases and J by 0 bases, with 10 bases between. CDR1 and CDR2 from the germline V gene are MDHEN and SYDVKM. There are 15 residues in the CDR3. DNA for the CDR3: TGTGCCAGCAGTTTGTGGGGTGGAAGCACAGATACGCAGTATTTT. Its translation is CASSLWGGSTDTQYF.

This clone is labeled hyperexpanded. Germline is not matched at one junction end, which may reflect a read error. The chain couples TRBV7-7 to TRBJ2-1; 10 nucleotides agree with TRBD1. In germline, CDR1 is SSHAT, CDR2 FNYEAQ (reference sequence). This CDR3 is 15 amino acids long. In DNA form, the CDR3 reads TGTGCTAGCAGCTTAGACAGGGGGCCTGCGAATGAGCAGTTCTTC. Residues: CASSLDRGPANEQFF.

The chain employs TRBV9 and TRBJ2-1; TRBD2 matches 11 bases. The V segment lost 1 base and the J segment 9 bases; nucleotides outside the gene matches: 18. Germline V gene sequence: CDR1 SGDLS, CDR2 YYNGEE. This CDR3 spans 19 amino acids. This CDR3 is CASSVRLAGGGVPGGEQFF. The CDR3 nucleotides are TGTGCCAGCAGCGTACGGCTAGCGGGAGGTGGGGTTCCTGGTGGTGAGCAGTTCTTC. Full variable domain (rest looked up from reference TRBV9 and TRBJ2-1): DSGVTQTPKHLITATGQRVTLRCSPRSGDLSVYWYQQSLDQGLQFLIQYYNGEERAKGNILERFSAQQFPDLHSELNLSSLELGDSALYFCASSVRLAGGGVPGGEQFFGPGTRLTVL.